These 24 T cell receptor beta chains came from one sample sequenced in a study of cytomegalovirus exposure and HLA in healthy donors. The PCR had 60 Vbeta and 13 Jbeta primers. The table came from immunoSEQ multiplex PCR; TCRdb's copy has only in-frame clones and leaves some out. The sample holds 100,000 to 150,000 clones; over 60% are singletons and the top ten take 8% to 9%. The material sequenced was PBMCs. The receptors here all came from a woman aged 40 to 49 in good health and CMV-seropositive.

CDR3 coding DNA: TGTGCCAGCAGTCACCCAGGGGATCCACCGTACTTC. Translating it yields CASSHPGDPPYF. The V call is TRBV27, the J call TRBJ2-7, with a possible D match to TRBD1 (6 bases). The V end lost 5 bases, the J end lost 12 bases, and 17 bases lay between the germline ends. CDR3 length: 12 residues. Germline-derived CDR1 and CDR2 are MNHEY and SMNVEV (reference sequence).

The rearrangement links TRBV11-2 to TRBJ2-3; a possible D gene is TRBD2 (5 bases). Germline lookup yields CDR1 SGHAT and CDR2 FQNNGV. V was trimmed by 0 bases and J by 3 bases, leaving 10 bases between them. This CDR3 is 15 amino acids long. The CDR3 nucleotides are TGTGCCAGCAGCTTAGATAACGGGGAGACAGATACGCAGTATTTT. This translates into CASSLDNGETDTQYF.

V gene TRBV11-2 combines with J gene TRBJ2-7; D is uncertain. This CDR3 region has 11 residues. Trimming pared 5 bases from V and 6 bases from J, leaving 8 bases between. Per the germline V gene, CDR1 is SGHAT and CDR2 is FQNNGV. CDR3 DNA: TGTGCCAGCAGCCCCCAGGTCGAGCAGTACTTC. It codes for CASSPQVEQYF.

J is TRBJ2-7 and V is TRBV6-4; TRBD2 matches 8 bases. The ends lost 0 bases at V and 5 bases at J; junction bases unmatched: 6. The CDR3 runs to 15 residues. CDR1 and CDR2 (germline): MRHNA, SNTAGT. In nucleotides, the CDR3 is TGTGCCAGCAGTGACTCCGGCGGGGGGCGCGACGAGCAGTACTTC. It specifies CASSDSGGGRDEQYF.

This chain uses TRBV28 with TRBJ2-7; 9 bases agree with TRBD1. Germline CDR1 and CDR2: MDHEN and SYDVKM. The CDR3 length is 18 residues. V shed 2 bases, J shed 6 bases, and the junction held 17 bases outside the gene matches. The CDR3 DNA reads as TGTGCCAGCAGTTTAAGCTTGGGGTCGGGACAGGGTTGGACCGAGCAGTACTTC. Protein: CASSLSLGSGQGWTEQYF.

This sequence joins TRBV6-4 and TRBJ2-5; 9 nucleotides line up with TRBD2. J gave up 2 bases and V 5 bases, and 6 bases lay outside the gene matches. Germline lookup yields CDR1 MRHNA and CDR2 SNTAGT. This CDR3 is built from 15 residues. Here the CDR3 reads CASSPSGRPQETQYF. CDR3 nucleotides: TGTGCCAGCAGTCCCAGCGGGAGGCCTCAAGAGACCCAGTACTTC.

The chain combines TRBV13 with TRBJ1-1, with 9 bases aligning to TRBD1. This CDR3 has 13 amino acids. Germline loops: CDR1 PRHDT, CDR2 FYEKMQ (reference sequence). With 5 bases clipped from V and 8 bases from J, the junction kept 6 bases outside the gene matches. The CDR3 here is CASSPPGQGEAFF. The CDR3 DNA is TGTGCCAGCAGCCCTCCGGGACAGGGAGAAGCTTTCTTT.

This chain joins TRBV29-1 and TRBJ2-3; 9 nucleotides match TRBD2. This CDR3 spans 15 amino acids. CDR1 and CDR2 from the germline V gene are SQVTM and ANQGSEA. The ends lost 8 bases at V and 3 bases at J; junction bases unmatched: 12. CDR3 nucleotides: TGCAGCTCTAATGGGCGGGGGGGCCGAACAGATACGCAGTATTTT. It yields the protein CSSNGRGGRTDTQYF.

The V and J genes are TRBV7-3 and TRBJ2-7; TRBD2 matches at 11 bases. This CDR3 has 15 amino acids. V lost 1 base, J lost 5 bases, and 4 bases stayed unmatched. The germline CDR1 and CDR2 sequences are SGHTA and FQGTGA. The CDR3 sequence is CASSLKLAGVDEQYF. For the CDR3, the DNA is TGTGCCAGCAGCTTAAAACTAGCGGGAGTCGACGAGCAGTACTTC.

For the CDR3, the DNA is TGTGCCAGCAGCCCTAGGGAGGGTTCTGTTGCTTTCTTT. Amino acid sequence: CASSPREGSVAFF. The chain recombines TRBV11-3 with TRBJ1-1; D unclear. CDR3 size: 13 residues. CDR1 is SGHNT, CDR2 YENEEA, per germline. V dropped 5 bases and J dropped 11 bases, with 18 bases sitting between them. The variable domain in full, completed from reference TRBV11-3 and TRBJ1-1, reads EAGVVQSPRYKIIEKKQPVAFWCNPISGHNTLYWYLQNLGQGPELLIRYENEEAVDDSQLPKDRFSAERLKGVDSTLKIQPAELGDSAVYLCASSPREGSVAFFGQGTRLTVV.

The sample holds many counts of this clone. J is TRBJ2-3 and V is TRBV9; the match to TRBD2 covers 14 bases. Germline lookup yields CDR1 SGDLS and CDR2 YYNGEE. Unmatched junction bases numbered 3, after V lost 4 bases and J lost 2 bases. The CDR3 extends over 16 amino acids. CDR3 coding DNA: TGTGCCAGCAGCCAGACTAGCGGGGGGGCCACAGATACGCAGTATTTT. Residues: CASSQTSGGATDTQYF.

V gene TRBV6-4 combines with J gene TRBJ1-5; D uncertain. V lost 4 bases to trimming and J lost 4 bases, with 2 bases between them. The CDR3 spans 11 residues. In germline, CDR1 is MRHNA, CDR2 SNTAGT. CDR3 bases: TGTGCCAGCAGTGCAAATCAGCCCCAGCATTTT. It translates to CASSANQPQHF.

This CDR3 is CASSLDAWDRGLGEQYF. DNA for the CDR3: TGTGCCAGCAGCTTAGATGCGTGGGACAGGGGGCTGGGCGAGCAGTACTTC. This chain links TRBV11-2 with TRBJ2-7; 12 bases are shared with TRBD1. CDR3 length: 17 amino acids. Trimming removed 0 bases from V and 6 bases from J; junction bases left unmatched: 9. The V gene's germline CDR1 is SGHAT and CDR2 FQNNGV.

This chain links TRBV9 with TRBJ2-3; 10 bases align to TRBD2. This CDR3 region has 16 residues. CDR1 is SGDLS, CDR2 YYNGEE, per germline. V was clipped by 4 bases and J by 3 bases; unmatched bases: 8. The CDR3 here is CASSRGVAGGTDTQYF. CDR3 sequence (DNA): TGTGCCAGCAGCCGTGGAGTAGCGGGAGGAACAGATACGCAGTATTTT.

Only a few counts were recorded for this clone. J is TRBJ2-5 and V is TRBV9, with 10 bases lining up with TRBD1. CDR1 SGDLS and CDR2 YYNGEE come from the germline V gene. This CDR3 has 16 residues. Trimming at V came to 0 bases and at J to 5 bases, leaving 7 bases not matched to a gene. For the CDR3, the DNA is TGTGCCAGCAGCGTAGGCGACAGGGGGCTGCCCGAGACCCAGTACTTC. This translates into CASSVGDRGLPETQYF.

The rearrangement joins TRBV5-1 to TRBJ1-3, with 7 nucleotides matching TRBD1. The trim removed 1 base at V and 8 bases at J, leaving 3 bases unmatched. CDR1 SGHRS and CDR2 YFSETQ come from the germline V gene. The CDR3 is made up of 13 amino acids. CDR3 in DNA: TGCGCCAGCAGCTTGTGGCAGGGGGACACCATATATTTT. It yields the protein CASSLWQGDTIYF. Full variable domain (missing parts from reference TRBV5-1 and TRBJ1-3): KAGVTQTPRYLIKTRGQQVTLSCSPISGHRSVSWYQQTPGQGLQFLFEYFSETQRNKGNFPGRFSGRQFSNSRSEMNVSTLELGDSALYLCASSLWQGDTIYFGEGSWLTVV.

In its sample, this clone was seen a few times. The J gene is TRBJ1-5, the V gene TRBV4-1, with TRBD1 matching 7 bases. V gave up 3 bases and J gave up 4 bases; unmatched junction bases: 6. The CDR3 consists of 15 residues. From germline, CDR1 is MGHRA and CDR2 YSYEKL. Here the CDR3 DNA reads TGCGCCAGCAGCCAGGAGGGACAGCGGAATCAGCCCCAGCATTTT. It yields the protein CASSQEGQRNQPQHF.

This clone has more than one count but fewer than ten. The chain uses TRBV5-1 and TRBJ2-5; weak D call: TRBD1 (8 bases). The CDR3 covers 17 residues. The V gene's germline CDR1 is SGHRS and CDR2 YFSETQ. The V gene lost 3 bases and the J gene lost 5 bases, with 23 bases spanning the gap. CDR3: CASSSLMIDRGGETQYF. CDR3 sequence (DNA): TGCGCCAGCAGCTCACTAATGATAGACAGGGGAGGGGAGACCCAGTACTTC.

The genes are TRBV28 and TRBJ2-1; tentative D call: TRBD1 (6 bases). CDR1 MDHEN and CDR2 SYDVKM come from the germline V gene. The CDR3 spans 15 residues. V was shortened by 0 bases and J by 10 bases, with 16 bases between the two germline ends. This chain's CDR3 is CASSLWEGGMYEQFF. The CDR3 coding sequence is TGTGCCAGCAGTTTATGGGAAGGGGGAATGTACGAGCAGTTCTTC.

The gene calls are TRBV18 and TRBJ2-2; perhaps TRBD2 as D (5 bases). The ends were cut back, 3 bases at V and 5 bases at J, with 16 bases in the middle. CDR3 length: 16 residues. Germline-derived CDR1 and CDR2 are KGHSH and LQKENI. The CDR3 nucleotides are TGTGCCAGCTCACCCCGCCGGGGTACGTGGACCGGGGAGCTGTTTTTT. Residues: CASSPRRGTWTGELFF.

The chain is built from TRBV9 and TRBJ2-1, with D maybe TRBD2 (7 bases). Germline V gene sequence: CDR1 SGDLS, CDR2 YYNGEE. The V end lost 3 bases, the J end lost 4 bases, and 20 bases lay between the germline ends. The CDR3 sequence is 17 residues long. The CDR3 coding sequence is TGTGCCAGCAGCGCACCCGCAGGGGAGGGGGGATACAATGAGCAGTTCTTC. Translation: CASSAPAGEGGYNEQFF.

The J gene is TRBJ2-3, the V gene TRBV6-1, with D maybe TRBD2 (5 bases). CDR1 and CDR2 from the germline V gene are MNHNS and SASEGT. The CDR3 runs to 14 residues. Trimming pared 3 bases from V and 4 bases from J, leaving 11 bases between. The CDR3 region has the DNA TGTGCCAGCAGTGAGAGTAGGAGGTCAGATACGCAGTATTTT. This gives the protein CASSESRRSDTQYF.

The CDR3 DNA reads TGTGCCAGCAGCGCCACAGGGGTCGAGCAGTACTTC. Encoded protein: CASSATGVEQYF. The chain has TRBV9 and TRBJ2-7; TRBD1 agrees at 7 bases. The junction had 3 bases not matched to a gene; V was cut back by 3 bases and J by 6 bases. From germline, CDR1 is SGDLS and CDR2 YYNGEE. The CDR3 has 12 amino acids. The full variable domain, in which reference TRBV9 and TRBJ2-7 provide the parts outside the CDR3, is DSGVTQTPKHLITATGQRVTLRCSPRSGDLSVYWYQQSLDQGLQFLIQYYNGEERAKGNILERFSAQQFPDLHSELNLSSLELGDSALYFCASSATGVEQYFGPGTRLTVT.

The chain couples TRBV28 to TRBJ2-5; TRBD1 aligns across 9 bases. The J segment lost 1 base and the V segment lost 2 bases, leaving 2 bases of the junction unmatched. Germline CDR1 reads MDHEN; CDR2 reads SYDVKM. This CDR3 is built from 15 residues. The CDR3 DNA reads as TGTGCCAGCAGTTTACTACAGGGGGCCCAAGAGACCCAGTACTTC. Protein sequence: CASSLLQGAQETQYF.